This is a list of T cell receptor beta chains from one sample in a study of blood T cells in healthy people across ages. TCRdb reprocessed the 5' RACE reads with MiXCR, giving one entry per CDR3 protein. The data contain 600,000 to 1,000,000 distinct CDR3 sequences, over 45% of them singletons. The material sequenced was blood. These receptors were collected from a young man in good health. The CDR3 runs from the conserved cysteine through the conserved F or W. D genes are given only for firm matches. Size tells how often a clone was seen (once, few, many) or the class of an expanded clone, and some rows leave it out.

clone size: .
D gene: .
J gene: TRBJ2-3
V gene: TRBV5-1
CDR3 protein: CASSSSSTLLDTQYF
CDR3 DNA: TGCGCCAGCAGCTCCTCCTCCACACTCCTTGATACGCAGTATTTT

clone size: many
D gene: TRBD2
J gene: TRBJ2-1
V gene: TRBV7-8
CDR3 protein: CASSLEGGRYGDEQFF
CDR3 DNA: TGTGCCAGCAGCTTAGAAGGCGGGAGGTATGGTGATGAGCAGTTCTTC

clone size: .
D gene: .
J gene: TRBJ2-7
V gene: TRBV20-1
CDR3 protein: CSARDRGSLYEQYF
CDR3 DNA: TGCAGTGCTAGAGACCGGGGCAGTCTCTACGAGCAGTACTTC

clone size: few
D gene: .
J gene: TRBJ2-7
V gene: TRBV25-1
CDR3 protein: CASSDRYFYEQYF
CDR3 DNA: TGTGCCAGCAGTGACAGGTATTTCTACGAGCAGTACTTC

clone size: .
D gene: .
J gene: TRBJ2-7
V gene: TRBV27
CDR3 protein: CASKGGGIYEQYF
CDR3 DNA: TGTGCCAGCAAGGGGGGAGGGATCTACGAGCAGTACTTC

clone size: .
D gene: .
J gene: TRBJ1-1
V gene: TRBV20-1
CDR3 protein: CSAVDMNTEAFF
CDR3 DNA: TGCAGTGCTGTGGACATGAACACTGAAGCTTTCTTT

clone size: .
D gene: TRBD2
J gene: TRBJ2-1
V gene: TRBV7-2
CDR3 protein: CASIPLAGVSEQFF
CDR3 DNA: TGTGCCAGCATTCCGCTAGCGGGAGTTAGTGAGCAGTTCTTC

clone size: few
D gene: .
J gene: TRBJ1-1
V gene: TRBV5-1
CDR3 protein: CASSLMGSSVEAFF
CDR3 DNA: TGCGCCAGCAGCTTGATGGGGTCCTCAGTGGAAGCTTTCTTT

clone size: few
D gene: .
J gene: TRBJ2-5
V gene: TRBV7-9
CDR3 protein: CASSEPGHWYGETQYF
CDR3 DNA: TGTGCCAGCAGCGAACCGGGACACTGGTATGGAGAGACCCAGTACTTC

clone size: .
D gene: .
J gene: TRBJ2-1
V gene: TRBV11-2
CDR3 protein: CASSLKDVYNEQFF
CDR3 DNA: TGTGCCAGCAGCTTAAAGGATGTTTACAATGAGCAGTTCTTC

clone size: .
D gene: .
J gene: TRBJ2-1
V gene: TRBV7-2
CDR3 protein: CASSPMQGNYNEQFF
CDR3 DNA: TGTGCCAGCAGCCCAATGCAGGGGAACTACAATGAGCAGTTCTTC

clone size: .
D gene: TRBD1
J gene: TRBJ2-7
V gene: TRBV29-1
CDR3 protein: CSVARTGSYEQYF
CDR3 DNA: TGCAGCGTCGCCCGGACAGGATCATACGAGCAGTACTTC

clone size: .
D gene: .
J gene: TRBJ1-2
V gene: TRBV29-1
CDR3 protein: CSALDRANYGYTF
CDR3 DNA: TGCAGCGCCCTGGACCGGGCTAACTATGGCTACACCTTC